The rows below give T cell receptor beta chains drawn from one sample of a study of blood T cell repertoires in COVID-19. Data came from immunoSEQ multiplex PCR; TCRdb stores just in-frame clones and leaves some out. The data contain fewer than 350,000 clones, about 89% of them singletons. Sequencing used PBMCs or T cells enriched from blood (not recorded which). These receptors were collected from a woman between 35 and 50 years old who had recovered from COVID-19. Each CDR3 is given with its conserved first and last residue. Fields, in order: clone size, V gene, D gene, J gene, CDR3 protein, CDR3 DNA. D genes are given only for firm matches. Expanded clones get a size class; other rows say once, few or many, or leave the size out.

abundance: few; v_gene: TRBV11-2; d_gene: TRBD2; j_gene: TRBJ2-1; CDR3aa: CASSLSAGTSGRGNEQFF; CDR3nt: TGTGCCAGCAGCTTGTCCGCCGGGACTAGCGGGAGGGGCAATGAGCAGTTCTTC
abundance: once; v_gene: TRBV9; d_gene: .; j_gene: TRBJ2-2; CDR3aa: CASSSSPRGSNTGELFF; CDR3nt: TGTGCCAGCAGCTCGTCCCCCCGGGGTTCGAACACCGGGGAGCTGTTTTTT
abundance: .; v_gene: TRBV5-8; d_gene: TRBD1; j_gene: TRBJ2-3; CDR3aa: CASRTGGFTDTQYF; CDR3nt: TGTGCCAGCAGAACAGGGGGGTTTACAGATACGCAGTATTTT
abundance: .; v_gene: TRBV27; d_gene: TRBD1; j_gene: TRBJ2-7; CDR3aa: CASSFDRAREQYF; CDR3nt: TGTGCCAGCAGTTTTGACAGGGCTCGCGAGCAGTACTTC
abundance: .; v_gene: TRBV3-1/TRBV3-2; d_gene: TRBD1; j_gene: TRBJ2-6; CDR3aa: CARPGQDSGANVLTF; CDR3nt: TGTGCCAGACCGGGACAGGACTCTGGGGCCAACGTCCTGACTTTC
abundance: once; v_gene: TRBV6-2/TRBV6-3; d_gene: TRBD2; j_gene: TRBJ2-2; CDR3aa: CASSGLKRGPPGTGELFF; CDR3nt: TGTGCCAGCAGTGGACTGAAGCGGGGGCCACCGGGCACCGGGGAGCTGTTTTTT
abundance: .; v_gene: TRBV7-2; d_gene: .; j_gene: TRBJ2-7; CDR3aa: CASSLGLSLYEQYF; CDR3nt: TGTGCCAGCAGCTTAGGGCTCTCCCTCTACGAGCAGTACTTC
abundance: .; v_gene: TRBV18; d_gene: .; j_gene: TRBJ2-2; CDR3aa: CASSPPGGPAGSTGELFF; CDR3nt: TGTGCCAGCTCACCACCGGGGGGTCCAGCAGGGAGCACCGGGGAGCTGTTTTTT
abundance: .; v_gene: TRBV13; d_gene: TRBD2; j_gene: TRBJ2-3; CDR3aa: CASSPPPALAGFSTDTQYF; CDR3nt: TGTGCCAGCAGCCCCCCCCCGGCCCTAGCGGGGTTTAGCACAGATACGCAGTATTTT
abundance: .; v_gene: TRBV25-1; d_gene: .; j_gene: TRBJ2-1; CDR3aa: CASSYGESLQNEQFF; CDR3nt: TGTGCCAGCTCGTACGGGGAGAGCCTGCAAAATGAGCAGTTCTTC
abundance: once; v_gene: TRBV18; d_gene: TRBD1; j_gene: TRBJ1-2; CDR3aa: CASSLWTGSNYGYTF; CDR3nt: TGTGCCAGCTCCCTATGGACAGGGTCGAACTATGGCTACACCTTC
abundance: .; v_gene: TRBV7-2; d_gene: .; j_gene: TRBJ2-7; CDR3aa: CASSLDRYSYEQYF; CDR3nt: TGTGCCAGCAGCTTAGATCGGTACTCCTACGAGCAGTACTTC
abundance: .; v_gene: TRBV19; d_gene: TRBD1; j_gene: TRBJ1-3; CDR3aa: CASSDQGAPGNTIYF; CDR3nt: TGTGCCAGTAGTGACCAGGGGGCCCCTGGAAACACCATATATTTT
abundance: .; v_gene: TRBV25-1; d_gene: .; j_gene: TRBJ2-3; CDR3aa: CASSETGRDTQYF; CDR3nt: TGTGCCAGCAGTGAAACAGGCAGGGATACGCAGTATTTT
abundance: .; v_gene: TRBV30; d_gene: .; j_gene: TRBJ1-1; CDR3aa: CAWSLGGTEAFF; CDR3nt: TGTGCCTGGAGTTTAGGGGGCACTGAAGCTTTCTTT
abundance: .; v_gene: TRBV6-2/TRBV6-3; d_gene: .; j_gene: TRBJ2-7; CDR3aa: CASSYSLGAYEQYF; CDR3nt: TGTGCCAGCAGTTACTCGTTAGGAGCCTACGAGCAGTACTTC
abundance: .; v_gene: TRBV7-2; d_gene: .; j_gene: TRBJ2-3; CDR3aa: CASSLAGRAIDTQYF; CDR3nt: TGTGCCAGCAGCTTAGCCGGCAGGGCTATAGATACGCAGTATTTT
abundance: .; v_gene: TRBV4-3; d_gene: .; j_gene: TRBJ2-7; CDR3aa: CASSYQGNEQYF; CDR3nt: TGCGCCAGCAGCTACCAGGGTAACGAGCAGTACTTC
abundance: .; v_gene: TRBV7-2; d_gene: TRBD2; j_gene: TRBJ2-1; CDR3aa: CASSLAGGLNEQFF; CDR3nt: TGTGCCAGCAGTCTAGCGGGGGGGCTCAATGAGCAGTTCTTC
abundance: .; v_gene: TRBV6-2/TRBV6-3; d_gene: TRBD2; j_gene: TRBJ2-7; CDR3aa: CASSDGLAGATYEQYF; CDR3nt: TGTGCCAGCAGTGACGGACTAGCGGGAGCTACCTACGAGCAGTACTTC
abundance: .; v_gene: TRBV30; d_gene: TRBD2; j_gene: TRBJ2-2; CDR3aa: CAWSVLAVNTGELFF; CDR3nt: TGTGCCTGGAGTGTTCTAGCGGTCAACACCGGGGAGCTGTTTTTT
abundance: .; v_gene: TRBV27; d_gene: TRBD2; j_gene: TRBJ2-7; CDR3aa: CASWGLAGGSYEQYF; CDR3nt: TGTGCCAGCTGGGGACTAGCGGGGGGCTCCTACGAGCAGTACTTC
abundance: .; v_gene: TRBV11-2; d_gene: .; j_gene: TRBJ1-3; CDR3aa: CASSPGQLGNTIYF; CDR3nt: TGTGCCAGCAGCCCGGGACAACTCGGAAACACCATATATTTT
abundance: .; v_gene: TRBV7-9; d_gene: TRBD2; j_gene: TRBJ2-1; CDR3aa: CASSSPGTSGTLLGNEQFF; CDR3nt: TGTGCCAGCAGCTCCCCCGGGACTAGCGGGACCCTACTGGGGAATGAGCAGTTCTTC
abundance: once; v_gene: TRBV27; d_gene: TRBD1; j_gene: TRBJ1-4; CDR3aa: CASSNRGEGEKLFF; CDR3nt: TGTGCCAGCTCTAACAGGGGGGAAGGAGAAAAACTGTTTTTT
abundance: .; v_gene: TRBV7-9; d_gene: .; j_gene: TRBJ2-7; CDR3aa: CASSLLLGPYEQYF; CDR3nt: TGTGCCAGCAGCTTACTTCTGGGCCCCTACGAGCAGTACTTC
abundance: few; v_gene: TRBV28; d_gene: TRBD1; j_gene: TRBJ2-7; CDR3aa: CASNGQGASYEQYF; CDR3nt: TGTGCCAGCAACGGACAGGGGGCATCCTACGAGCAGTACTTC
abundance: .; v_gene: TRBV11-3; d_gene: .; j_gene: TRBJ2-3; CDR3aa: CASSLGALETDTQYF; CDR3nt: TGTGCCAGCAGCCTAGGTGCCTTGGAGACAGATACGCAGTATTTT
abundance: .; v_gene: TRBV5-8; d_gene: .; j_gene: TRBJ1-4; CDR3aa: CASSLDGATNEKLFF; CDR3nt: TGTGCCAGCAGCTTGGACGGGGCAACTAATGAAAAACTGTTTTTT
abundance: .; v_gene: TRBV28; d_gene: TRBD2; j_gene: TRBJ2-5; CDR3aa: CASSFYGLAGEGETQYF; CDR3nt: TGTGCCAGCAGTTTTTACGGGCTAGCGGGGGAGGGAGAGACCCAGTACTTC
abundance: .; v_gene: TRBV30; d_gene: TRBD1; j_gene: TRBJ1-1; CDR3aa: CAWRRDRENTEAFF; CDR3nt: TGTGCCTGGAGGAGGGACAGGGAGAACACTGAAGCTTTCTTT
abundance: .; v_gene: TRBV4-3; d_gene: TRBD1; j_gene: TRBJ2-7; CDR3aa: CASSQERQGRFGEQYF; CDR3nt: TGCGCCAGCAGCCAAGAGAGACAGGGCAGATTCGGAGAGCAGTACTTC
abundance: .; v_gene: TRBV18; d_gene: .; j_gene: TRBJ2-2; CDR3aa: CASSQSVLNTGELFF; CDR3nt: TGTGCCAGCTCACAGAGCGTCCTGAACACCGGGGAGCTGTTTTTT
abundance: .; v_gene: TRBV6-6; d_gene: TRBD1; j_gene: TRBJ1-6; CDR3aa: CASTPQGNNNSPLHF; CDR3nt: TGTGCCAGCACCCCACAGGGGAATAATAATTCACCCCTCCACTTT
abundance: .; v_gene: TRBV5-4; d_gene: .; j_gene: TRBJ1-1; CDR3aa: CASSLPGDQVTEAFF; CDR3nt: TGTGCCAGCAGCCTGCCAGGGGATCAGGTCACTGAAGCTTTCTTT
abundance: .; v_gene: TRBV30; d_gene: TRBD1; j_gene: TRBJ1-1; CDR3aa: CAWITGTGRAFF; CDR3nt: TGTGCCTGGATCACCGGGACAGGGCGAGCTTTCTTT
abundance: .; v_gene: TRBV7-9; d_gene: .; j_gene: TRBJ2-5; CDR3aa: CASSSYRQGTQYF; CDR3nt: TGTGCCAGCAGCTCCTACCGCCAGGGGACCCAGTACTTC
abundance: once; v_gene: TRBV28; d_gene: .; j_gene: TRBJ2-7; CDR3aa: CASRERGQGDEQYF; CDR3nt: TGTGCCAGCAGAGAAAGGGGCCAGGGCGACGAGCAGTACTTC
abundance: .; v_gene: TRBV25-1; d_gene: .; j_gene: TRBJ1-2; CDR3aa: CASSESGNYGYTF; CDR3nt: TGTGCCAGCAGTGAAAGCGGGAATTATGGCTACACCTTC
abundance: .; v_gene: TRBV7-2; d_gene: TRBD2; j_gene: TRBJ2-7; CDR3aa: CASSLEAGGSYEQYF; CDR3nt: TGTGCCAGCAGCTTAGAAGCGGGAGGGTCCTACGAGCAGTACTTC
abundance: .; v_gene: TRBV21-1; d_gene: .; j_gene: TRBJ1-4; CDR3aa: CASTPLRTGAIWEKLFF; CDR3nt: TGTGCCAGCACCCCTCTCCGGACAGGGGCAATTTGGGAAAAACTGTTTTTT
abundance: .; v_gene: TRBV7-6; d_gene: TRBD2; j_gene: TRBJ2-5; CDR3aa: CASSLRSGGAWETQYF; CDR3nt: TGTGCCAGCAGCTTAAGGAGCGGGGGGGCGTGGGAGACCCAGTACTTC
abundance: .; v_gene: TRBV29-1; d_gene: .; j_gene: TRBJ2-5; CDR3aa: CSVEGGGAWETQYF; CDR3nt: TGCAGCGTTGAAGGAGGGGGGGCGTGGGAGACCCAGTACTTC
abundance: .; v_gene: TRBV6-2/TRBV6-3; d_gene: .; j_gene: TRBJ1-5; CDR3aa: CASTPGEAGQPQHF; CDR3nt: TGTGCCAGCACCCCCGGGGAGGCTGGTCAGCCCCAGCATTTT
abundance: .; v_gene: TRBV6-4; d_gene: TRBD2; j_gene: TRBJ2-1; CDR3aa: CASSDSSGDRAVF; CDR3nt: TGTGCCAGCAGTGACTCTAGCGGGGACCGGGCGGTCTTC
abundance: .; v_gene: TRBV27; d_gene: TRBD1; j_gene: TRBJ2-2; CDR3aa: CASSWTGATFTGELFF; CDR3nt: TGTGCCAGCAGCTGGACAGGGGCGACCTTCACCGGGGAGCTGTTTTTT
abundance: .; v_gene: TRBV4-1; d_gene: .; j_gene: TRBJ2-1; CDR3aa: CASSSPPRPQFF; CDR3nt: TGCGCCAGCAGCTCCCCCCCCAGGCCTCAATTCTTC
abundance: .; v_gene: TRBV27; d_gene: .; j_gene: TRBJ2-4; CDR3aa: CASSPNSAGLLAKNIQYF; CDR3nt: TGTGCCAGCAGTCCCAATTCCGCAGGATTGCTAGCCAAAAACATTCAGTACTTC
abundance: .; v_gene: TRBV9; d_gene: TRBD1; j_gene: TRBJ2-3; CDR3aa: CASTGQGADTQYF; CDR3nt: TGTGCCAGCACGGGACAGGGGGCTGATACGCAGTATTTT
abundance: .; v_gene: TRBV5-6; d_gene: TRBD1; j_gene: TRBJ1-6; CDR3aa: CASSNGTGSSPLHF; CDR3nt: TGTGCCAGCAGCAACGGGACAGGGTCTTCACCCCTCCACTTT
abundance: .; v_gene: TRBV25-1; d_gene: TRBD1; j_gene: TRBJ2-1; CDR3aa: CATSGQGAHSEQFF; CDR3nt: TGTGCCACCTCCGGACAGGGGGCTCATAGTGAGCAGTTCTTC
abundance: .; v_gene: TRBV15; d_gene: TRBD1; j_gene: TRBJ2-7; CDR3aa: CATSANRQGGYEQYF; CDR3nt: TGTGCCACCAGCGCCAACCGACAGGGGGGCTACGAGCAGTACTTC
abundance: .; v_gene: TRBV3-1/TRBV3-2; d_gene: .; j_gene: TRBJ2-5; CDR3aa: CASSQDQKTQYF; CDR3nt: TGTGCCAGCAGCCAAGATCAAAAGACCCAGTACTTC
abundance: .; v_gene: TRBV4-3; d_gene: TRBD1; j_gene: TRBJ2-7; CDR3aa: CASSQDGTVRSYEQYF; CDR3nt: TGCGCCAGCAGCCAGGATGGGACAGTAAGATCGTACGAGCAGTACTTC
abundance: .; v_gene: TRBV28; d_gene: .; j_gene: TRBJ2-1; CDR3aa: CATWAAGLPSYNEQFF; CDR3nt: TGTGCCACCTGGGCGGCGGGCCTTCCCTCCTACAATGAGCAGTTCTTC
abundance: once; v_gene: TRBV9; d_gene: TRBD2; j_gene: TRBJ2-3; CDR3aa: CASSVVGSGGSSTDTQYF; CDR3nt: TGTGCCAGCAGCGTAGTGGGAAGCGGGGGGTCTAGCACAGATACGCAGTATTTT
abundance: once; v_gene: TRBV29-1; d_gene: .; j_gene: TRBJ2-7; CDR3aa: CSVEDRLSYEQYF; CDR3nt: TGCAGCGTTGAAGACAGGCTCTCCTACGAGCAGTACTTC
abundance: once; v_gene: TRBV2; d_gene: TRBD2; j_gene: TRBJ2-7; CDR3aa: CASHKASGTHEQYF; CDR3nt: TGTGCCAGCCATAAGGCTAGCGGGACCCACGAGCAGTACTTC
abundance: few; v_gene: TRBV7-6; d_gene: .; j_gene: TRBJ2-1; CDR3aa: CASSLFRQSDNEQFF; CDR3nt: TGTGCCAGCAGCTTATTCAGACAGTCGGACAATGAGCAGTTCTTC